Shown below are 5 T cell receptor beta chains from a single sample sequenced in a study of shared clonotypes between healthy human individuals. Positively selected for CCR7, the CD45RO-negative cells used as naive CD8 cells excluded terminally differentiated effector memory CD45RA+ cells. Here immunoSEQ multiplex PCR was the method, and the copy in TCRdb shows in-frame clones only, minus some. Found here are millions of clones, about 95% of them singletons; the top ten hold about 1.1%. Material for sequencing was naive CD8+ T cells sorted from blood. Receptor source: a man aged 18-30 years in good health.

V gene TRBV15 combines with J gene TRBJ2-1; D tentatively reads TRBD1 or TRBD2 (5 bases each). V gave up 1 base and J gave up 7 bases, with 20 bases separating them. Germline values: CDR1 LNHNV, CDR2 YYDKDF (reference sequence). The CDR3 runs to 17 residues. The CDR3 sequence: CATSRVLGPLNPNEQFF. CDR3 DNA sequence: TGTGCCACCAGCAGAGTTTTGGGACCCCTCAACCCTAATGAGCAGTTCTTC.

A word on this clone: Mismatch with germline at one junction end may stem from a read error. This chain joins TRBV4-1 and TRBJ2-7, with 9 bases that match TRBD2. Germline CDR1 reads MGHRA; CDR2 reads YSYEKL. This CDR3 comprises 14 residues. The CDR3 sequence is CASSQGGLAGPFDF. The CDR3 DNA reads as TGCGCCAGCAGCCAAGGCGGGCTAGCGGGACCCTTTGACTTC.

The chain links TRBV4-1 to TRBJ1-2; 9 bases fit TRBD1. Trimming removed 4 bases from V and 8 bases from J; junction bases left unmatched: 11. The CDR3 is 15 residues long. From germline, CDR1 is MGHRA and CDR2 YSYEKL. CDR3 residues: CASSPTGGQGGGYTF. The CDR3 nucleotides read TGCGCCAGCAGCCCCACTGGGGGACAGGGAGGAGGCTACACCTTC.

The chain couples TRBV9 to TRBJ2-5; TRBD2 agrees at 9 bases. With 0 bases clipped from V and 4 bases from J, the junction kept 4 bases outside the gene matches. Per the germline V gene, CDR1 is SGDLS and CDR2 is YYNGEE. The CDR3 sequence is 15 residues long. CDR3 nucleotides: TGTGCCAGCAGCGTAGGTGCGGGGGGGCGAGAGACCCAGTACTTC. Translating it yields CASSVGAGGRETQYF.

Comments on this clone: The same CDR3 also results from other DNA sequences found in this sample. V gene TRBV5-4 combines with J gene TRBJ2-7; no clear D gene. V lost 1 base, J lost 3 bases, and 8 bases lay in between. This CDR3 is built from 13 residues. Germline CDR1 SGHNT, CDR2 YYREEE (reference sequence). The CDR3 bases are TGTGCCAGCAGCTTGTTGGATAGCTACGAGCAGTACTTC. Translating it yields CASSLLDSYEQYF.